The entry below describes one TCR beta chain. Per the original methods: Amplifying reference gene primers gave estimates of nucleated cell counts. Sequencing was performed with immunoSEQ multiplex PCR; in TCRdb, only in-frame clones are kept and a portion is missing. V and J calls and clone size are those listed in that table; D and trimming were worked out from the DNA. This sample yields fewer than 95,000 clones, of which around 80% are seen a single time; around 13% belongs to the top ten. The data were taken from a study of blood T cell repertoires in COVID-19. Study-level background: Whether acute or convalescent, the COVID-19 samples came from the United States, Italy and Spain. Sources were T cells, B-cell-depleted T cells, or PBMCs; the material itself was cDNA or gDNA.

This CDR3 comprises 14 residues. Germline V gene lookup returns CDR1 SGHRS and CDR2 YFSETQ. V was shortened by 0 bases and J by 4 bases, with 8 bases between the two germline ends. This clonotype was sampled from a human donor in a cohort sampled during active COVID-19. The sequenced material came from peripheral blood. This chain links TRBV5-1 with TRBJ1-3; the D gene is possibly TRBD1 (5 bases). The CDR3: CASSLVGVGNTIYF. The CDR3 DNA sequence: TGCGCCAGCAGCTTGGTAGGGGTCGGAAACACCATATATTTT. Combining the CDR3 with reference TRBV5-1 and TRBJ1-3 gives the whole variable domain KAGVTQTPRYLIKTRGQQVTLSCSPISGHRSVSWYQQTPGQGLQFLFEYFSETQRNKGNFPGRFSGRQFSNSRSEMNVSTLELGDSALYLCASSLVGVGNTIYFGEGSWLTVV.